This TCR beta chain was identified in a study of OX40 agonist ivuxolimab in advanced cancers. Study-level information: Hepatocellular carcinoma, melanoma, renal cell or head and neck cancer was diagnosed in the dose-escalation patients. Patients were 65% to 85% male with ages roughly 20 to 80, mean about 65.

Germline loops: CDR1 MGHRA, CDR2 YSYEKL. The CDR3 extends over 15 amino acids. V lost 4 bases to trimming and J lost 2 bases; unmatched junction nucleotides: 3. Overall study findings and caveats: The study observed clonal expansion of CD4+ and CD8+ blood T cells by week 6 at 0.1 to 3.0 mg/kg.

Assay: immunoSEQ multiplex PCR; the TCRdb copy retains only in-frame clones and omits some. Counted here are about 40,000 clones, more than 70% occurring once; the ten biggest clones make up approximately 12%. For this clone: Its antigen is unidentified.

This TCR was sampled from an adult with an advanced solid tumor such as melanoma, head and neck, liver or kidney cancer. The chain joins TRBV4-1 to TRBJ2-5; 11 bases line up with TRBD2. The sample consisted of CD4+ or CD8+ T cells sorted from blood, taken in a trial of the OX40 agonist ivuxolimab. CDR3 region: CASSLLAGGQETQYF. The CDR3, as DNA: TGCGCCAGCAGCCTTCTAGCGGGGGGTCAAGAGACCCAGTACTTC.